This T cell receptor (beta chain) was identified during a study of blood T cells in healthy people across ages. Whole-study context: Template switching picked up about one barcoded beta molecule for each two T cells.

Looked up from germline, CDR1 is SGHRS and CDR2 is YFSETQ. V was trimmed by 0 bases and J by 4 bases, leaving 15 bases between them. The CDR3 runs to 16 residues. A J-beta primer mix and a sample-barcoded 5' primer were used in a second PCR of about 6 to 12 cycles. Every cDNA molecule bore a tag from a template-switch adaptor containing 12 random nucleotides. TCRdb itself ran the 5' RACE reads through MiXCR, one entry per CDR3 protein. The data show 710,000 or so distinct CDR3 sequences, approximately 29% seen once. Peripheral blood samples of roughly 9.8 milliliters were drawn from each donor. This chain uses TRBV5-1 with TRBJ2-3, with D perhaps matching TRBD2 (6 bases). This clonotype was sampled from a woman aged 80 or over in good health. Sequencing input: blood. CDR3 nucleotide sequence: TGCGCCAGCAGCTTGGGACTAGACTATCCCTCAGATACGCAGTATTTT. Translating gives CASSLGLDYPSDTQYF.